This T cell receptor (beta chain) was retrieved from a study of long-term antiretroviral therapy in people with HIV. There are 17 residues in the CDR3. Germline V gives CDR1 MDHEN, CDR2 SYDVKM. Trimming left V 5 bases short and J 0 bases short, with 17 bases between. A v3.0 immunoSEQ assay was performed at survey level. Only in-frame clones appear in the TCRdb table, and some are missing; sequencing was by immunoSEQ multiplex PCR. Here the sample spans approximately 25,000 clones, roughly 85% being singletons. This sample comprised unsorted PBMCs, obtained 1.2 years after starting antiretroviral therapy. This chain uses TRBV28 with TRBJ1-3, with a possible D match to TRBD1 (6 bases). This receptor was identified in a man between 50 and 59 years old with HIV. CDR3: CASSTSPGVISGNTIYF. CDR3 DNA: TGTGCCAGCAGTACGAGCCCAGGGGTAATCTCTGGAAACACCATATATTTT.